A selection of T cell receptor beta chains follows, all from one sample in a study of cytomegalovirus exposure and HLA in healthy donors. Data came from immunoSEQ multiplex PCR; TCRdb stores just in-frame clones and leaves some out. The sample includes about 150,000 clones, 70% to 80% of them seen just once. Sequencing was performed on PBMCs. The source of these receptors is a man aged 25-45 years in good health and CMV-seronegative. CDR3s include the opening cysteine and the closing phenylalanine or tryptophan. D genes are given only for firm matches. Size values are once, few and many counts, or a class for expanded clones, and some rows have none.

CDR3nt: TGCGCCAGCAGCGCAGTCGGGGACAGAATGAACACTGAAGCTTTCTTT; CDR3aa: CASSAVGDRMNTEAFF; d_gene: TRBD1; j_gene: TRBJ1-1; v_gene: TRBV4-1; abundance: -
CDR3nt: TGTGCCAGCAGCTTAAGGTTTAGGGGGCCTGGGGCCAACGTCCTGACTTTC; CDR3aa: CASSLRFRGPGANVLTF; d_gene: TRBD1; j_gene: TRBJ2-6; v_gene: TRBV5-6; abundance: -
CDR3nt: TGTGCCAGCAGTGAAGCGGGGCAGGGTAATTCACCCCTCCACTTT; CDR3aa: CASSEAGQGNSPLHF; d_gene: -; j_gene: TRBJ1-6; v_gene: TRBV6-1; abundance: -
CDR3nt: TGCGCCAGCACCCCCGGCGGGACAGGGTTGAGAGATACGCAGTATTTT; CDR3aa: CASTPGGTGLRDTQYF; d_gene: TRBD1; j_gene: TRBJ2-3; v_gene: TRBV4-1; abundance: few
CDR3nt: TGTGCCAGCAGTTTATCCCACAGGGAACTCCACGAGCAGTACTTC; CDR3aa: CASSLSHRELHEQYF; d_gene: -; j_gene: TRBJ2-7; v_gene: TRBV27; abundance: -
CDR3nt: TGTGCTAGTGGTCCGGGACTAGCGGGCTCAGATACGCAGTATTTT; CDR3aa: CASGPGLAGSDTQYF; d_gene: TRBD2; j_gene: TRBJ2-3; v_gene: TRBV12-5; abundance: -
CDR3nt: TGCGCCAGCAGCTCCTCCGGGAACAACAATGAGCAGTTCTTC; CDR3aa: CASSSSGNNNEQFF; d_gene: -; j_gene: TRBJ2-1; v_gene: TRBV5-1; abundance: once
CDR3nt: TGTGCCAGCAGCGCCCCGAGTGCAACTAATGAAAAACTGTTTTTT; CDR3aa: CASSAPSATNEKLFF; d_gene: -; j_gene: TRBJ1-4; v_gene: TRBV9; abundance: -
CDR3nt: TGTGCCAGCAGTCTCCACACCGGGGAGCTGTTTTTT; CDR3aa: CASSLHTGELFF; d_gene: -; j_gene: TRBJ2-2; v_gene: TRBV2; abundance: -
CDR3nt: TGTGCCAGCAGCCTACAGGGAGGGACCTACAATGAGCAGTTCTTC; CDR3aa: CASSLQGGTYNEQFF; d_gene: -; j_gene: TRBJ2-1; v_gene: TRBV7-8; abundance: -
CDR3nt: TGTGCCAGAAGCTTGGACGTACAGCCTAATTCACCCCTCCACTTT; CDR3aa: CARSLDVQPNSPLHF; d_gene: -; j_gene: TRBJ1-6; v_gene: TRBV5-3; abundance: -
CDR3nt: TGTGCCAGTATCGTGGCCCATGGGAACACCGGGGAGCTGTTTTTT; CDR3aa: CASIVAHGNTGELFF; d_gene: -; j_gene: TRBJ2-2; v_gene: TRBV19; abundance: -
CDR3nt: TGTGCCAGCAGCCGACTAGCTGCTGATACGCAGTATTTT; CDR3aa: CASSRLAADTQYF; d_gene: TRBD2; j_gene: TRBJ2-3; v_gene: TRBV2; abundance: -
CDR3nt: TGCGCCAGCAGCATACCTAGCGGGGGGGGAACTAGCACAGATACGCAGTATTTT; CDR3aa: CASSIPSGGGTSTDTQYF; d_gene: TRBD2; j_gene: TRBJ2-3; v_gene: TRBV5-1; abundance: -
CDR3nt: TGTGCCAGCAGCTTAAGTAACAGGGGTTCGAACACTGAAGCTTTCTTT; CDR3aa: CASSLSNRGSNTEAFF; d_gene: TRBD1; j_gene: TRBJ1-1; v_gene: TRBV7-9; abundance: -
CDR3nt: TGCGCCAGCAGCCCGGGTAATGACAGGGGATACTACGAGCAGTACTTC; CDR3aa: CASSPGNDRGYYEQYF; d_gene: TRBD1; j_gene: TRBJ2-7; v_gene: TRBV5-1; abundance: -
CDR3nt: TGTGCCAGCAGCCCTCAGGGTTCCCTCTATGGCTACACCTTC; CDR3aa: CASSPQGSLYGYTF; d_gene: -; j_gene: TRBJ1-2; v_gene: TRBV5-6; abundance: -
CDR3nt: TGTGCCAGCAGTCCCGGACTAGCGGGGGCCGTTTACGAGCAGTACTTC; CDR3aa: CASSPGLAGAVYEQYF; d_gene: TRBD2; j_gene: TRBJ2-7; v_gene: TRBV28; abundance: -
CDR3nt: TGCAGTGCTCCAGGGGGTTCTGAAGCTTTCTTT; CDR3aa: CSAPGGSEAFF; d_gene: TRBD1; j_gene: TRBJ1-1; v_gene: TRBV20-1; abundance: -